What follows describes a single T cell receptor (beta chain). The table came from immunoSEQ multiplex PCR; TCRdb's copy has only in-frame clones and leaves some out. The profile shows 55,000 to 65,000 clones, roughly 86% of them singletons. Germline assignment: CDR1 SGHVS and CDR2 FNYEAQ. The V gene end was trimmed by 5 bases and the J gene end by 2 bases; junction bases not matched to a gene: 5. This CDR3 is built from 14 residues. The sample belongs to a study of blood T cell repertoires in COVID-19. The overall study: Samples representing acute and convalescent COVID-19 were sourced from the United States, Italy and Spain. From T cells, B-cell-depleted T cells, or PBMCs came the material, which was cDNA or gDNA.

Sequencing input: peripheral blood. This chain connects TRBV7-6 to TRBJ2-7, with 8 bases lining up with TRBD2. The sequence was collected from a man aged 55 to 70 with active or convalescent COVID-19. The DNA for the CDR3 is TGTGCCAGCAGCAATAGCGGGACCCCCTACGAGCAGTACTTC. Translating it yields CASSNSGTPYEQYF.